A selection of T cell receptor beta chains follows, all from one sample in a study of T-cell reconstitution after alpha-beta-depleted transplantation in children. One entry per CDR3 protein, called by TCRdb with MiXCR from the PCR reads. Among fewer than 400,000 distinct CDR3 sequences, 23% were seen once, and the ten largest hold over 9.5%. The material was PBMCs, mostly from graft donor cells, obtained 180 days after TCRalphabeta/CD19-depleted stem cell transplant. The receptors were gathered from a male patient younger than 18 who had a stem cell transplant for acute lymphoblastic leukemia, so the T cells may come from the graft donor. CDR3s include the opening cysteine and the closing phenylalanine or tryptophan. D genes are given only for firm matches.

TRBJ2-7	TRBD2	TRBV27	CASGRDRTYEQYF
TRBJ1-4	NA	TRBV6-1	CASSVGGAITNEKLFF
TRBJ2-7	TRBD1	TRBV19	CASQPGQGYHEQYF
TRBJ2-7	NA	TRBV24-1	CATSDPYYEQYF
TRBJ2-7	TRBD2	TRBV5-1	CASSETPGLAGGEQYF
TRBJ2-1	NA	TRBV10-1	CASSEFRIDEQFF
TRBJ2-7	NA	TRBV5-1	CASSLARMNYEQYF
TRBJ2-5	TRBD1	TRBV7-6	CASSSADRGLETQYF
TRBJ2-3	TRBD2	TRBV5-1	CASSLLAGVSTDTQYF
TRBJ2-7	TRBD1	TRBV11-3	CASSLGVTGFYEQYF
TRBJ2-1	NA	TRBV6-1	CASSRIFYNEQFF
TRBJ2-5	NA	TRBV7-9	CASSYDRRTQYF
TRBJ2-1	NA	TRBV5-6	CASSPNPGDEQFF
TRBJ2-1	NA	TRBV7-8	CASSRVDRSFVGNEQFF
TRBJ1-1	NA	TRBV5-1	CASSHQGSLNTEAFF
TRBJ1-4	TRBD1	TRBV5-1	CASRYRGEEKLFF
TRBJ2-7	TRBD2	TRBV7-6	CASSLAGREVTYEQYF
TRBJ1-3	TRBD1	TRBV7-2	CASSHTGGYENTIYF
TRBJ2-1	TRBD2	TRBV20-1	CSASGLAGGAYNEQFF
TRBJ1-3	NA	TRBV20-1	CSARVDYSGNTIYF
TRBJ2-3	NA	TRBV5-1	CASSLDGGSTDTQYF
TRBJ2-1	NA	TRBV7-9	CASSYDNYNEQFF
TRBJ2-3	NA	TRBV14	CASYKRTLGDTQYF
TRBJ2-2	TRBD2	TRBV4-2	CASSRISGRVTGELFF
TRBJ2-1	TRBD2	TRBV27	CASRNLAGGSYNEQFF
TRBJ2-3	TRBD2	TRBV6-4	CASSEGLAASSKDTQYF
TRBJ2-1	NA	TRBV7-9	CASSFPSYNEQIF
TRBJ2-7	NA	TRBV5-1	CASSLDPGATYEQYF
TRBJ1-1	TRBD1	TRBV27	CASSLSSAGGKVDTEAFF
TRBJ2-1	TRBD2	TRBV5-1	CASRRLAHEQFF
TRBJ2-5	TRBD1	TRBV24-1	CATSDQGQYRVETQYF
TRBJ2-1	NA	TRBV6-5	CASSYSWGGKEQFF
TRBJ1-2	TRBD1	TRBV5-1	CASSLKPGGSYGYTF
TRBJ1-2	NA	TRBV7-9	CASSFADADFYGYTF
TRBJ2-2	TRBD2	TRBV19	CATEAGGFGELFF
TRBJ1-5	NA	TRBV2	CASRAWGNQPQHF
TRBJ2-7	NA	TRBV7-9	CASSHRDSNYEQYF
TRBJ2-1	NA	TRBV7-3	CASSFGTSSSYNEQFF
TRBJ2-3	NA	TRBV5-1	CASSPPSGSRDAQYF
TRBJ2-2	TRBD1	TRBV27	CASRARLWDRNTGELFF
TRBJ2-1	NA	TRBV5-1	CASSLTVAVEQFF
TRBJ1-3	NA	TRBV5-1	CASSFGDVTSRNTIYF
TRBJ2-1	TRBD2	TRBV10-3	CAISEKLTSGDEQFF
TRBJ2-1	NA	TRBV4-1	CASSLRPGNEQFF
TRBJ2-7	TRBD2	TRBV24-1	CATSGGTSGNYEQYF
TRBJ2-2	NA	TRBV29-1	CSVEGRASPPGELFF
TRBJ2-7	TRBD2	TRBV7-9	CASSLAGLAVRSYEQYF
TRBJ2-5	TRBD2	TRBV4-1	CASSQDRGLGGQETQYF